The TCR beta chain under discussion was sequenced for a study of T cell changes during pregnancy in multiple sclerosis. Sequencing was performed with immunoSEQ multiplex PCR; in TCRdb, only in-frame clones are kept and a portion is missing. The profile shows some 70,000 clones, more than 85% of them singletons. This clonotype originated in a female donor with multiple sclerosis, enrolled in a pregnancy study. This specimen consisted of peripheral blood, obtained in the first trimester of pregnancy.

The CDR3 coding sequence is TGTGCCAGCAGTACGGACAGGGAAGTCACTGAAGCTTTCTTT. It encodes CASSTDREVTEAFF. The rearrangement joins TRBV6-5 to TRBJ1-1; TRBD1 agrees at 8 bases. The germline CDR1 and CDR2 sequences are MNHEY and SVGAGI. The V segment lost 5 bases and the J segment 4 bases; nucleotides outside the gene matches: 6. The CDR3 is 14 residues long.